One sample yielded the 17 T cell receptor beta chains listed below, sequenced in a study of OX40 agonist ivuxolimab in advanced cancers. Measured with immunoSEQ multiplex PCR; TCRdb has only the in-frame clones, and not every one. The sample has 73,000 or so clones; 92% are singletons. Source: CD4+ or CD8+ T cells sorted from blood, taken in a trial of the OX40 agonist ivuxolimab. These receptors originate from an adult with an advanced solid tumor such as melanoma, head and neck, liver or kidney cancer.

The chain is built from TRBV27 and TRBJ2-1; the match to TRBD1 covers 11 bases. CDR1 is MNHEY, CDR2 SMNVEV, per germline (reference sequence). The V and J ends lost 0 bases and 8 bases, in that order; junction bases with no gene match: 3. The CDR3 loop spans 15 amino acids. CDR3 nucleotides: TGTGCCAGCAGTTTATCAGGGACAGGGGGTTATGAGCAGTTCTTC. Its translation: CASSLSGTGGYEQFF.

The chain combines TRBV9 with TRBJ1-5, with no clear D. Trimming pared 4 bases from V and 2 bases from J, leaving 10 bases between. Germline V lookup: CDR1 SGDLS, CDR2 YYNGEE. The CDR3 runs 14 residues. The DNA for the CDR3 is TGTGCCAGCAGCTCCCGCGGGGGCAATCAGCCCCAGCATTTT. As protein: CASSSRGGNQPQHF.

The chain is built from TRBV4-3 and TRBJ1-1; perhaps TRBD1 as D (5 bases). The ends were cut back, 0 bases at V and 4 bases at J, with 6 bases in the middle. CDR1 is LGHNA, CDR2 YSLEER, per germline. This CDR3 spans 13 amino acids. For the CDR3, the DNA is TGCGCCAGCAGCCAAGAGAGGGGCACTGAAGCTTTCTTT. This codes for CASSQERGTEAFF.

CDR3 sequence: CASSVVGGGDGELFF. In nucleotides, the CDR3 is TGTGCCAGCAGCGTAGTTGGAGGGGGCGACGGGGAGCTGTTTTTT. The chain carries TRBV9 and TRBJ2-2, with D perhaps matching TRBD1 (7 bases). This CDR3 region has 15 residues. CDR1 SGDLS and CDR2 YYNGEE come from the germline V gene. V was pared by 0 bases and J by 7 bases, with 13 bases between.

The rearrangement uses TRBV5-6 and TRBJ2-7; no clear D. There are 14 residues in the CDR3. V was clipped by 3 bases and J by 0 bases, with 10 bases between them. Germline CDR1 SGHDT, CDR2 YYEEEE. Written as DNA, the CDR3 is TGTGCCAGCAGCTCTCAAGGTTACTCCTACGAGCAGTACTTC. Residues: CASSSQGYSYEQYF.

The genes are TRBV4-1 and TRBJ2-7, with a tentative D call TRBD2 (6 bases). The CDR3 is 15 amino acids. Per the germline V gene, CDR1 is MGHRA and CDR2 is YSYEKL. V was pared by 4 bases and J by 7 bases, with 20 bases between. The CDR3 protein is CASSPTNGLTPEQYF. The CDR3 DNA reads as TGCGCCAGCAGCCCAACGAATGGACTAACCCCGGAGCAGTACTTC.

The rearrangement joins TRBV4-1 to TRBJ1-1; 9 bases are a match to TRBD1. V gave up 1 base and J gave up 3 bases; unmatched junction bases: 6. This CDR3 has 16 amino acids. Germline-derived CDR1 and CDR2 are MGHRA and YSYEKL. CDR3 region: CASSQAGTGRDTEAFF. The CDR3 coding sequence is TGCGCCAGCAGCCAAGCCGGGACAGGGCGTGACACTGAAGCTTTCTTT.

This clone has just a few counts. The chain is built from TRBV4-2 and TRBJ1-5; 7 bases fit TRBD1. This CDR3 region has 12 residues. The trim removed 5 bases at V and 7 bases at J, leaving 2 bases unmatched. The germline V gene has CDR1 LGHNA and CDR2 YNFKEQ. DNA for the CDR3: TGTGCCAGCAGCGCAGGGGGACAGCCCCAGCATTTT. Protein: CASSAGGQPQHF.

The CDR3 sequence is CASSDTGSTDTQYF. CDR3 sequence (DNA): TGTGCCAGCAGTGATACAGGGAGCACAGATACGCAGTATTTT. The rearrangement links TRBV2 to TRBJ2-3; weak D call: TRBD1 (6 bases). Germline-derived CDR1 and CDR2 are SNHLY and FYNNEI. CDR3 length: 14 amino acids. Trimming left V 3 bases short and J 0 bases short, with 7 bases between.

The chain has TRBV15 and TRBJ1-3; maybe TRBD1 (5 bases). The CDR3 runs to 15 residues. The germline V gene has CDR1 LNHNV and CDR2 YYDKDF (reference sequence). V was shortened by 0 bases and J by 4 bases, with 10 bases between the two germline ends. CDR3 nucleotides: TGTGCCACCAGCAGAGACCAGGGTCTAGGAAACACCATATATTTT. Translating gives CATSRDQGLGNTIYF. Supplemented by reference TRBV15 and TRBJ1-3, the full variable domain reads DAMVIQNPRYQVTQFGKPVTLSCSQTLNHNVMYWYQQKSSQAPKLLFHYYDKDFNNEADTPDNFQSRRPNTSFCFLDIRSPGLGDTAMYLCATSRDQGLGNTIYFGEGSWLTVV.

The rearrangement links TRBV7-9 to TRBJ2-5; D might be TRBD2 (5 bases). The V and J ends lost 4 bases and 4 bases respectively, with 10 bases between them. This CDR3 spans 13 amino acids. Germline V gene lookup returns CDR1 SEHNR and CDR2 FQNEAQ (reference sequence). The CDR3 bases are TGTGCCAGCAGCTGGTTGGCGGGAGAGACCCAGTACTTC. Protein product: CASSWLAGETQYF.

This chain uses TRBV5-6 with TRBJ1-6; a weak D match, TRBD1 (6 bases). CDR1 and CDR2 from the germline V gene are SGHDT and YYEEEE. Between the trimmed V and J ends, which lost 4 bases and 0 bases, there was a span of 17 bases. The CDR3 is made up of 18 amino acids. The CDR3 DNA is TGTGCCAGCAGCGCTGGACAGAGATTAAGCTCCTATAATTCACCCCTCCACTTT. Translating gives CASSAGQRLSSYNSPLHF.

V usage is TRBV9 and J usage is TRBJ2-1, with 12 bases aligning to TRBD2. Trimming cost V 4 bases and J 4 bases; bases outside gene matches: 6. Germline CDR1 SGDLS, CDR2 YYNGEE. This CDR3 is built from 16 residues. The CDR3 spells CASSLPSGGAYNEQFF. In DNA form, the CDR3 reads TGTGCCAGCAGCTTGCCTAGCGGGGGGGCATACAATGAGCAGTTCTTC.

The chain couples TRBV19 to TRBJ2-3; unclear D gene. The CDR3 runs 14 residues. Germline V CDR1 and CDR2: LNHDA, SQIVND (reference sequence). Trimming removed 1 base at V and 2 bases at J, with 7 bases between. The CDR3 DNA sequence: TGTGCCAGTAGTATAGTGGGAATCACAGATACGCAGTATTTT. Translated: CASSIVGITDTQYF.

This chain connects TRBV7-8 to TRBJ1-1, with D unresolved. The CDR3 is 11 residues long. Germline V lookup: CDR1 SGHVS, CDR2 FQNEAQ. V was pared by 6 bases and J by 7 bases, with 9 bases between. CDR3 amino acids: CASSRFIEAFF. In DNA form, the CDR3 reads TGTGCCAGCAGTCGATTCATTGAAGCTTTCTTT.

The rearrangement joins TRBV5-8 to TRBJ1-2; 7 positions match TRBD1. The junction had 11 bases not matched to a gene; V was cut back by 4 bases and J by 2 bases. CDR3 size: 16 residues. The germline gives CDR1 SGHTS, CDR2 YDEGEE. CDR3 DNA: TGTGCCAGCAGCCCTTACGGACAGGAGATAAACTATGGCTACACCTTC. This translates into CASSPYGQEINYGYTF.

The chain joins TRBV15 to TRBJ2-5; TRBD2 matches 9 bases. The CDR3 contains 16 residues. After removal of 3 bases from V and 7 bases from J, the junction contained 12 bases not matched to a gene. CDR1 is LNHNV, CDR2 YYDKDF, per germline (reference sequence). This CDR3 is CATSRGLTSGARTQYF. The DNA for the CDR3 is TGTGCCACCAGCAGGGGATTGACTAGCGGTGCGAGGACCCAGTACTTC.